The clone carrying this TCR beta chain was counted between two and nine times. The CDR3 has 15 amino acids. In germline, CDR1 is MDHEN, CDR2 SYDVKM. Trimming removed 5 bases from V and 8 bases from J; junction bases left unmatched: 10. TCRdb passed the RT-PCR reads through MiXCR, listing each CDR3 protein once. This table has about 680,000 distinct CDR3 sequences, over 12% appearing once. Sequencing input: memory CD4+ T cells from blood. This TCR was sampled from a female donor in good health, serving as a healthy control. V gene TRBV28 combines with J gene TRBJ2-1, with 9 bases lining up with TRBD1. CDR3 residues: CASSVGTGKFDEQFF. In DNA form, the CDR3 reads TGTGCCAGCAGTGTCGGGACAGGGAAGTTCGATGAGCAGTTCTTC.